The clone carrying this TCR beta chain was found once. The data originate from a study of blood T cell repertoires in COVID-19. Overall study context: COVID-19 samples from acute and convalescent phases originated in the United States, Italy and Spain.

The table came from immunoSEQ multiplex PCR; TCRdb's copy has only in-frame clones and leaves some out. This sample has about 410,000 clones; 89% occur once, and the top ten carry 1.5% to 1.7%. V was pared by 4 bases and J by 8 bases, with 13 bases between. The germline V gene encodes CDR1 SGHRS and CDR2 YFSETQ. The CDR3 length is 14 residues. The sequencing sample was made of peripheral blood. The gene calls are TRBV5-1 and TRBJ1-6, with D tentatively TRBD1 (5 bases). This clonotype originated in a woman in her 40s with COVID-19, enrolled during active disease. CDR3 nucleotides: TGCGCCAGCAGCGATCGGGGGATCGATTCACCCCTCCACTTT. Translating it yields CASSDRGIDSPLHF.